These 3 T cell receptor beta chains were sequenced from one sample in a study of glioma-infiltrating T cells after dendritic cell vaccination. As to time point: after dendritic cell vaccination, including at tumor progression/relapse. Method: immunoSEQ multiplex PCR; TCRdb's copy keeps in-frame clones and lacks some. The sample includes more than 75,000 clones, roughly 80% of them seen just once. Sequencing was performed on blood, taken after dendritic cell vaccination. Receptor source: a human donor with glioblastoma.

This chain connects TRBV28 to TRBJ1-2, with 9 bases identical to TRBD1. The CDR3 totals 12 residues. Per the germline V gene, CDR1 is MDHEN and CDR2 is SYDVKM. V was pared by 5 bases and J by 6 bases, with 1 base of the junction left unmatched. The CDR3 loop is CASSGDRDGYTF. DNA for the CDR3: TGTGCCAGCAGTGGGGACAGGGATGGCTACACCTTC.

The V call is TRBV10-3, the J call TRBJ1-5, with 7 bases matching TRBD1. With V trimmed by 4 bases and J by 4 bases, 7 bases remained unmatched. Germline lookup yields CDR1 ENHRY and CDR2 SYGVKD. The CDR3 has 15 residues. CDR3 in DNA: TGTGCCATCAGTGCCGACAGGGTTGGAAATCAGCCCCAGCATTTT. Its protein is CAISADRVGNQPQHF.

The V call is TRBV10-3, the J call TRBJ2-2; the D gene is possibly TRBD1 (5 bases). From germline, CDR1 is ENHRY and CDR2 SYGVKD. V was clipped by 3 bases and J by 3 bases, with 11 bases between them. This CDR3 has 15 amino acids. Written as DNA, the CDR3 is TGTGCCATCAGTGAAAGGGGAATGGACACCGGGGAGCTGTTTTTT. This encodes CAISERGMDTGELFF.